Below, one TCR beta chain is given with its context. Per germline, CDR1 SGHRS and CDR2 YFSETQ. The V end was cut by 7 bases, the J end by 4 bases, with 8 bases between. The CDR3 has 11 amino acids. These data originate in a study of cytomegalovirus exposure and HLA in healthy donors. Overall study: A subsequent analysis reported that the 120 or so validation repertoires were produced on the same platform that had also been used for the 600 to 800 first-cohort repertoires.

The assay was immunoSEQ multiplex PCR, and TCRdb's table has in-frame clones only and misses some. The sample lists about 73,000 clones, about 93% occurring once. V gene TRBV5-1 combines with J gene TRBJ1-2; possibly TRBD1 for D (6 bases). The sequencing input was PBMCs. This TCR derives from a woman aged 18-29 years in good health and CMV-seropositive. The CDR3 nucleotides are TGCGCCAGCCAGGGGTCCTATGGCTACACCTTC. Translated, it gives CASQGSYGYTF.